The 30 T cell receptor beta chains below were found in one sample sequenced in a study of technical replicates of blood from a few donors. Profiling relied on immunoSEQ multiplex PCR, and the TCRdb table lists in-frame clones only, not all of them. The sample has about 61,000 clones, around 87% seen once. Sequencing input: PBMCs. The source is a human donor in good health. Some clones in this sample may be carry-over from other donors' samples.

V gene TRBV10-3 combines with J gene TRBJ2-7, with 8 bases lining up with TRBD2. The CDR3 runs to 15 residues. V trimming: 0 bases; J trimming: 2 bases; junction bases outside the gene matches: 3. Looked up from germline, CDR1 is ENHRY and CDR2 is SYGVKD. CDR3 coding DNA: TGTGCCATCAGTGAGTCCGGGGGGGCCCCCTACGAGCAGTACTTC. This encodes CAISESGGAPYEQYF.

V gene TRBV7-2 combines with J gene TRBJ1-2; D possibly corresponds to TRBD1 (5 bases). V was pared by 4 bases and J by 0 bases, with 12 bases between. From germline, CDR1 is SGHTA and CDR2 FQGNSA. The CDR3 is 15 amino acids. The CDR3 nucleotides are TGTGCCAGCAGCTACCGACAGCTCACTAACTATGGCTACACCTTC. This sequence encodes CASSYRQLTNYGYTF.

The gene calls are TRBV4-2 and TRBJ2-3; a possible D gene is TRBD2 (6 bases). The germline CDR1 and CDR2 sequences are LGHNA and YNFKEQ. The germline V and J ends were trimmed by 3 bases and 1 base, with 8 bases remaining between them. The CDR3 sequence is 14 residues long. The CDR3 DNA reads as TGTGCCAGCAGCCAGGCTAGCGGCACAGATACGCAGTATTTT. It yields the protein CASSQASGTDTQYF.

This chain uses TRBV9 with TRBJ1-2; possible D gene TRBD1, 5 bases. Trimming pared 4 bases from V and 8 bases from J, leaving 15 bases between. The germline V gene encodes CDR1 SGDLS and CDR2 YYNGEE. This CDR3 has 13 amino acids. This CDR3 reads CASSSGGSEGYTF. The CDR3 DNA reads TGTGCCAGCAGCTCGGGGGGGTCGGAGGGCTACACCTTC.

This CDR3 is CASSDPGINNSPLHF. CDR3 nucleotide sequence: TGTGCCAGCAGTGACCCGGGGATAAATAATTCACCCCTCCACTTT. This chain joins TRBV2 and TRBJ1-6, with unresolved D. CDR1 and CDR2 (germline): SNHLY, FYNNEI. Deletions cut 3 bases from V and 5 bases from J, with 11 bases between. This CDR3 contains 15 residues.

The chain uses TRBV5-1 and TRBJ2-1; possibly TRBD2 for D (5 bases). This CDR3 has 13 amino acids. Germline CDR1 and CDR2: SGHRS and YFSETQ. V was cut by 5 bases and J by 2 bases, with 8 bases left in between. The CDR3 sequence: CASSSGTYNEQFF. In nucleotides, the CDR3 is TGCGCCAGCAGTTCCGGGACCTACAATGAGCAGTTCTTC. The whole variable domain, filled in from reference TRBV5-1 and TRBJ2-1, reads KAGVTQTPRYLIKTRGQQVTLSCSPISGHRSVSWYQQTPGQGLQFLFEYFSETQRNKGNFPGRFSGRQFSNSRSEMNVSTLELGDSALYLCASSSGTYNEQFFGPGTRLTVL.

The chain uses TRBV2 and TRBJ1-2; TRBD1 is a possible D gene (6 bases). Per germline, CDR1 SNHLY and CDR2 FYNNEI. Trimming removed 7 bases at V and 8 bases at J, with 11 bases between. CDR3 length: 11 residues. CDR3 residues: CASNRGLGYTF. The CDR3 DNA follows: TGTGCCAGCAATAGGGGGTTGGGCTACACCTTC.

This clone has only one observation. The CDR3 spells CASSSPGLAGETEQFF. The CDR3 nucleotides are TGTGCCAGCAGCTCGCCAGGACTAGCGGGAGAGACTGAGCAGTTCTTC. The chain has TRBV4-2 and TRBJ2-1; 13 nucleotides match TRBD2. This CDR3 has 16 amino acids. J was trimmed by 9 bases and V by 5 bases; bases with no gene match: 10. The germline V gene has CDR1 LGHNA and CDR2 YNFKEQ.

The J gene is TRBJ2-1, the V gene TRBV7-2; 9 nucleotides align to TRBD1. The junction had 13 bases not matched to a gene; V was cut back by 7 bases and J by 6 bases. The CDR3 covers 16 residues. The germline V gene encodes CDR1 SGHTA and CDR2 FQGNSA. The CDR3 spells CASNLQGARPFNEQFF. CDR3 nucleotides: TGTGCCAGCAACCTACAGGGGGCGAGACCTTTCAATGAGCAGTTCTTC.

The rearrangement links TRBV7-2 to TRBJ2-7, with 8 bases lining up with TRBD2. Germline V gene data show CDR1 as SGHTA and CDR2 as FQGNSA. The junction had 15 bases not matched to a gene; V was cut back by 5 bases and J by 6 bases. The CDR3 covers 16 residues. Written as DNA, the CDR3 is TGTGCCAGCAGCAAAAGTGGGCGGGGGGTAGGGCGCGAGCAGTACTTC. Amino acid sequence: CASSKSGRGVGREQYF.

J is TRBJ1-4 and V is TRBV5-4, with 7 positions matching TRBD1. The trim removed 1 base at V and 4 bases at J, leaving 1 base unmatched. This CDR3 is built from 14 residues. Germline V gives CDR1 SGHNT, CDR2 YYREEE (reference sequence). CDR3 DNA: TGTGCCAGCAGCTTGAACAGGGGTAATGAAAAACTGTTTTTT. Its translation: CASSLNRGNEKLFF. Full variable domain (remainder filled in from reference TRBV5-4 and TRBJ1-4): ETGVTQSPTHLIKTRGQQVTLRCSSQSGHNTVSWYQQALGQGPQFIFQYYREEENGRGNFPPRFSGLQFPNYSSELNVNALELDDSALYLCASSLNRGNEKLFFGSGTQLSVL.

V and J are TRBV30 and TRBJ1-4; no firm D call. Germline CDR1 and CDR2: GTSNPN and SVGIG (reference sequence). Trimming left V 1 base short and J 5 bases short, with 11 bases between. The CDR3 loop spans 14 amino acids. CDR3 loop: CAWSAGMGNEKLFF. DNA of the CDR3: TGTGCCTGGAGTGCCGGGATGGGCAATGAAAAACTGTTTTTT.

This rearrangement joins TRBV11-3 to TRBJ2-5, with TRBD1 identical over 7 bases. V was clipped by 1 base and J by 2 bases; unmatched bases: 4. CDR1 is SGHNT and CDR2 is YENEEA in the germline V gene. This CDR3 is 15 amino acids long. The CDR3 DNA sequence: TGTGCCAGCAGCTTAGGAGGGACAGATCAAGAGACCCAGTACTTC. Translating gives CASSLGGTDQETQYF.

The rearrangement links TRBV9 to TRBJ1-2; D may be TRBD1 (6 bases). Germline assignment: CDR1 SGDLS and CDR2 YYNGEE. This CDR3 has 14 amino acids. V shed 0 bases and J shed 8 bases, with 14 bases lying between them. CDR3 amino acids: CASSVDMGAGGYTF. CDR3 nucleotides: TGTGCCAGCAGCGTAGATATGGGGGCAGGAGGCTACACCTTC.

The CDR3 sequence is CASSPWQDGREQFF. The DNA of the CDR3 is TGTGCCAGCAGCCCCTGGCAGGACGGGAGGGAGCAGTTCTTC. The chain combines TRBV7-2 with TRBJ2-1; 7 positions match TRBD2. Germline V gene data show CDR1 as SGHTA and CDR2 as FQGNSA. J lost 10 bases, V lost 5 bases, and 11 bases had no gene match. The CDR3 consists of 14 residues.

The chain joins TRBV6-1 to TRBJ1-2, with 7 nucleotides matching TRBD1. After removal of 7 bases from V and 2 bases from J, the junction contained 1 base not matched to a gene. The CDR3 extends over 12 amino acids. Germline V gene lookup returns CDR1 MNHNS and CDR2 SASEGT. As DNA, the CDR3 is TGTGCCAGCACCAGGGGGAACTATGGCTACACCTTC. It translates to CASTRGNYGYTF.

The chain carries TRBV5-5 and TRBJ2-7; TRBD1 matches 8 bases. V was clipped by 4 bases and J by 7 bases; unmatched bases: 13. This CDR3 comprises 15 residues. Germline assignment: CDR1 SGHKS and CDR2 YYEKEE (reference sequence). The CDR3 reads CASSGRGQVSGEQYF. The CDR3 DNA is TGTGCCAGCAGCGGCCGGGGACAGGTATCCGGGGAGCAGTACTTC.

The genes are TRBV5-5 and TRBJ2-5; TRBD1 agrees at 9 bases. From germline, CDR1 is SGHKS and CDR2 YYEKEE (reference sequence). V was clipped by 4 bases and J by 5 bases; unmatched bases: 6. The CDR3 consists of 14 residues. The CDR3 nucleotides are TGTGCCAGCAGCGTAAGACAGGGGGGCGAGACCCAGTACTTC. It encodes CASSVRQGGETQYF.

The chain is built from TRBV7-2 and TRBJ1-4; D unclear. Germline loops: CDR1 SGHTA, CDR2 FQGNSA. This CDR3 comprises 15 residues. Trimming pared 5 bases from V and 8 bases from J, leaving 18 bases between. The CDR3 here is CASSPSSRVNEKLFF. For the CDR3, the DNA is TGTGCCAGCAGCCCTAGCTCACGGGTTAACGAAAAACTGTTTTTT.

The V gene is TRBV7-2, the J gene TRBJ1-2; D is ambiguous. The germline gives CDR1 SGHTA, CDR2 FQGNSA. V shed 8 bases and J shed 6 bases, with 13 bases lying between them. CDR3 length equals 12 residues. The CDR3 DNA follows: TGTGCCAGCGCTAGTCGAGTGGATGGCTACACCTTC. Its translation is CASASRVDGYTF.

The genes are TRBV27 and TRBJ1-6; 7 nucleotides match TRBD1. This CDR3 region has 13 residues. Germline V gene lookup returns CDR1 MNHEY and CDR2 SMNVEV (reference sequence). The ends lost 6 bases at V and 13 bases at J; junction bases unmatched: 9. Here the CDR3 DNA reads TGTGCCAGCAGCTGGAAACAGGGGTCTCCCCTCCACTTT. It encodes CASSWKQGSPLHF.

The chain couples TRBV5-5 to TRBJ1-2; TRBD1 aligns across 7 bases. The CDR3 has 13 residues. The trim removed 6 bases at V and 4 bases at J, leaving 6 bases unmatched. The germline V gene encodes CDR1 SGHKS and CDR2 YYEKEE (reference sequence). This CDR3 is CASNEGGTYGYTF. In DNA form, the CDR3 reads TGTGCCAGCAACGAAGGGGGCACCTATGGCTACACCTTC.

V gene TRBV11-2 combines with J gene TRBJ2-7; D is unresolved. Per the germline V gene, CDR1 is SGHAT and CDR2 is FQNNGV. This CDR3 has 13 residues. V lost 1 base and J lost 3, with 7 bases in between. The CDR3 sequence is CASSLGPFYEQYF. The CDR3 DNA follows: TGTGCCAGCAGCTTAGGGCCCTTCTACGAGCAGTACTTC. Full variable domain (remainder filled in from reference TRBV11-2 and TRBJ2-7): EAGVAQSPRYKIIEKRQSVAFWCNPISGHATLYWYQQILGQGPKLLIQFQNNGVVDDSQLPKDRFSAERLKGVDSTLKIQPAKLEDSAVYLCASSLGPFYEQYFGPGTRLTVT.

This clone has only one observation. The chain combines TRBV6-5 with TRBJ1-3; D is unresolved. The ends were cut back, 5 bases at V and 4 bases at J, with 15 bases in the middle. In germline, CDR1 is MNHEY, CDR2 SVGAGI. The CDR3 consists of 15 residues. In DNA form, the CDR3 reads TGTGCCAGCAGTCCCCGGGAGGGAGTCGGAAACACCATATATTTT. Encoded protein: CASSPREGVGNTIYF.

The gene calls are TRBV6-4 and TRBJ1-3; D might be TRBD1 (6 bases). The CDR3 has 16 residues. CDR1 is MRHNA, CDR2 SNTAGT, per germline. The V end was cut by 6 bases, the J end by 0 bases, with 15 bases between. The DNA of the CDR3 is TGTGCCAGCAGAGGGGGAAGTAAATTCTCTGGAAACACCATATATTTT. Its translation is CASRGGSKFSGNTIYF.

V and J are TRBV11-3 and TRBJ2-1; the match to TRBD2 covers 10 bases. Germline trimming cut 0 bases from V and 8 bases from J; bases unmatched to any gene: 7. Germline-derived CDR1 and CDR2 are SGHNT and YENEEA. The CDR3 runs 16 residues. Written as DNA, the CDR3 is TGTGCCAGCAGCTTAGAGGCTAGCGGGGGCCTGGATGAGCAGTTCTTC. This sequence encodes CASSLEASGGLDEQFF.

The genes are TRBV29-1 and TRBJ2-1, with 12 bases that match TRBD2. The germline gives CDR1 SQVTM, CDR2 ANQGSEA. The CDR3 is 14 amino acids. With 2 bases clipped from V and 5 bases from J, the junction kept 1 base outside the gene matches. CDR3: CSVEPSGGDNEQFF. The CDR3 DNA reads TGCAGCGTTGAACCTAGCGGGGGGGACAATGAGCAGTTCTTC.

This clone was found once. This chain joins TRBV27 and TRBJ1-1; possibly TRBD1 for D (5 bases). The CDR3 is 14 amino acids. The V end was cut by 7 bases, the J end by 5 bases, with 17 bases between. Germline-derived CDR1 and CDR2 are MNHEY and SMNVEV (reference sequence). CDR3 nucleotide sequence: TGTGCCAGCACCACCACGGGGGTCCGGACTGAAGCTTTCTTT. Translated: CASTTTGVRTEAFF.

The rearrangement links TRBV7-9 to TRBJ2-7; D possibly corresponds to TRBD2 (5 bases). Trimming shortened V by 1 base and J by 1 base, and 11 bases separated the two germline ends. This CDR3 is 15 amino acids long. Germline V CDR1 and CDR2: SEHNR, FQNEAQ (reference sequence). This chain's CDR3 is CASSLGAGMSYEQYF. CDR3 coding DNA: TGTGCCAGCAGCTTAGGGGCGGGTATGTCCTACGAGCAGTACTTC.

This clone was seen more than once but under ten times. V gene TRBV6-5 combines with J gene TRBJ2-1; 8 bases align to TRBD1. Germline trimming cut 2 bases from V and 6 bases from J; bases unmatched to any gene: 3. The CDR3 runs to 14 residues. CDR1 is MNHEY and CDR2 is SVGAGI in the germline V gene. The CDR3 region is CASSYRQGANEQFF. Here the CDR3 DNA reads TGTGCCAGCAGTTACAGGCAGGGGGCCAATGAGCAGTTCTTC.